This T cell receptor (beta chain) was recovered during a study of blood T cell repertoires in COVID-19. Study summary: Specimens from acute and convalescent COVID-19 originated in the United States, Italy and Spain. Sample material is recorded as cDNA or gDNA derived from T cells, B-cell-depleted T cells, or PBMCs.

This CDR3 has 14 amino acids. Per germline, CDR1 MNHNY and CDR2 SVGAGI (reference sequence). V lost 6 bases to trimming and J lost 1 base; unmatched junction nucleotides: 4. This clone was detected once. In the source study's methods: Counts of nucleated cells, estimated from reference gene primer amplification, were obtained. Using immunoSEQ multiplex PCR, the repertoire was profiled, and TCRdb retains in-frame clones only, with some absent. That table gives V, J and clone size, and the DNA gave D and trimming. The sample has approximately 260,000 clones, 70% to 90% seen once. The sequencing input was peripheral blood. The chain has TRBV6-6 and TRBJ2-3; 7 bases agree with TRBD1. The clonotype comes from a man aged 60 to 75 who had recovered from COVID-19. The CDR3 spells CASRTGQRTDTQYF. The CDR3 region has the DNA TGTGCCAGCAGAACGGGACAGCGCACAGATACGCAGTATTTT.